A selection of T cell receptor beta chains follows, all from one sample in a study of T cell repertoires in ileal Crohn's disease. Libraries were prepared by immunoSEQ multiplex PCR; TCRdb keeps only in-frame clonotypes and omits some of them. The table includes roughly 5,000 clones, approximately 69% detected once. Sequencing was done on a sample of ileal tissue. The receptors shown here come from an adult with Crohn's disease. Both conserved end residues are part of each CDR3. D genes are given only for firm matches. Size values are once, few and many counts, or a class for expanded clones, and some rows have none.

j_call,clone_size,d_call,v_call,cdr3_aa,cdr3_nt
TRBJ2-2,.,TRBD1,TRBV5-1,CASSLQGAWELFF,TGTGCCAGCAGCCTACAGGGGGCTTGGGAGCTGTTTTTT
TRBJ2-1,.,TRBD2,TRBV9,CASSGGLAGVGRNEQFF,TGTGCCAGCAGCGGGGGACTAGCGGGAGTCGGGCGGAATGAGCAGTTCTTC
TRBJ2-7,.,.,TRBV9,CASSAQQGVQYF,TGTGCCAGCAGCGCCCAACAGGGCGTGCAGTACTTC
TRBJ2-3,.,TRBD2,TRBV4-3,CASSQDPSGREGDNTQYF,TGCGCCAGCAGCCAAGACCCTAGCGGGAGAGAGGGGGATAATACGCAGTATTTT
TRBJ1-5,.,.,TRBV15,CATSRGGWEQPQHF,TGTGCCACCAGCAGGGGGGGGTGGGAGCAGCCCCAGCATTTT
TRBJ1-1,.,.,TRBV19,CASGYTEAFF,TGTGCCAGCGGGTACACTGAAGCTTTCTTT
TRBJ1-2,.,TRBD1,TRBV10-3,CAISESGGQVRGYTF,TGTGCCATCAGTGAGTCGGGGGGACAGGTACGCGGCTACACCTTC
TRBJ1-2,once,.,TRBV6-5,CASSWDSNYGYTF,TGTGCCAGCAGCTGGGACTCTAACTATGGCTACACCTTC
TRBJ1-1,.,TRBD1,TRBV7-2,CASSLAPQGSTEAFF,TGTGCCAGCAGCTTAGCCCCACAGGGGTCGACTGAAGCTTTCTTT
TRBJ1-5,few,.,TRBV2,CASSDWAASNQPQHF,TGTGCCAGCAGTGACTGGGCAGCTAGCAATCAGCCCCAGCATTTT
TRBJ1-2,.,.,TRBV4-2,CASSFGGAPYGYTF,TGTGCCAGCAGCTTTGGGGGGGCCCCCTATGGCTACACCTTC
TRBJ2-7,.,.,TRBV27,CASSLAGARPLPTDEQYF,TGTGCCAGCAGTTTGGCAGGGGCCCGTCCCCTACCAACTGACGAGCAGTACTTC
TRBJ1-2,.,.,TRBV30,CAWARLTHYGYTF,TGTGCCTGGGCGAGGCTAACCCACTATGGCTACACCTTC
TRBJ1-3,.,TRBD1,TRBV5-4,CASSQGTGQKSGNTIYF,TGTGCCAGCAGCCAAGGGACAGGACAGAAGTCGGGAAACACCATATATTTT
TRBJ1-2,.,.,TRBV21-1,CASRPNGGDYGYTF,TGTGCCAGCCGACCCAATGGGGGGGACTATGGCTACACCTTC
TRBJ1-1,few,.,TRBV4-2,CASSLNRGEAFF,TGTGCCAGCAGCCTAAATCGCGGTGAAGCTTTCTTT
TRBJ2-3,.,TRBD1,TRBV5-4,CASSQGTGEPDTQYF,TGTGCCAGCAGCCAAGGGACAGGGGAGCCAGATACGCAGTATTTT
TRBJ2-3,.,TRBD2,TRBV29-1,CSVEEPLAGASYTDTQYF,TGCAGCGTTGAAGAGCCGCTAGCGGGGGCCAGCTACACAGATACGCAGTATTTT
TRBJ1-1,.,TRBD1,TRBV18,CASSPGTGGLRAFF,TGTGCCAGCTCACCTGGGACAGGGGGCTTGCGGGCTTTCTTT
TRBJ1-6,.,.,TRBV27,CASSPQLRGSDWALHF,TGTGCCAGCAGTCCACAACTTAGGGGGAGTGACTGGGCCCTCCACTTT
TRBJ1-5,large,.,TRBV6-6,CASSYVSTYQHF,TGTGCCAGCAGTTACGTTAGTACCTACCAGCATTTT
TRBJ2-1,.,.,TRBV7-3,CASSLDAGSKFF,TGTGCCAGCAGCTTGGACGCCGGGAGCAAGTTCTTC
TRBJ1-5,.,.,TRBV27,CASSPSGDDQPQHF,TGTGCCAGCAGTCCATCCGGAGATGATCAGCCCCAGCATTTT